The 9 T cell receptor beta chains presented below share a single source sample, sequenced in a study of control samples from healthy donors and cancer patients. Sequenced by immunoSEQ multiplex PCR; TCRdb stores in-frame clones only, minus some. The sample holds roughly 69,000 clones, approximately 86% seen once. Sequenced: blood. The origin of the receptors is a man in his sixties in good health.

This clone occurred a few times. This chain joins TRBV18 and TRBJ2-7, with D unclear. From germline, CDR1 is KGHSH and CDR2 LQKENI. The V gene lost 3 bases and the J gene lost 7 bases, with 10 bases spanning the gap. This CDR3 is built from 12 residues. For the CDR3, the DNA is TGTGCCAGCTCACCGGTTGGAATTGAGCAGTACTTC. It is translated as CASSPVGIEQYF.

The chain uses TRBV30 and TRBJ2-5, with unresolved D. CDR3 length: 12 amino acids. The germline V gene has CDR1 GTSNPN and CDR2 SVGIG (reference sequence). V was shortened by 2 bases and J by 5 bases, with 9 bases between the two germline ends. The DNA for the CDR3 is TGTGCCTGGAGTTTTAGTGGTGAGACCCAGTACTTC. It encodes CAWSFSGETQYF.

This clone was detected only once. The chain uses TRBV9 and TRBJ1-3; D remains ambiguous. Trimming pared 7 bases from V and 0 bases from J, leaving 11 bases between. This CDR3 has 14 amino acids. Looked up from germline, CDR1 is SGDLS and CDR2 is YYNGEE. DNA for the CDR3: TGTGCCAGCTCTTTAGCACTCTCTGGAAACACCATATATTTT. Residues: CASSLALSGNTIYF.

This chain connects TRBV21-1 to TRBJ2-1; TRBD1 is the table's D call, not checked against the DNA. TRBV21-1 is recorded as a pseudogene. This CDR3 contains 17 residues. CDR3 bases: TGTGCCAGCAGCAAAATTCTCAGGGCTAACTCCTACAATGAGCAGTTCTTC. Amino acids: CASSKILRANSYNEQFF.

This chain uses TRBV6-5 with TRBJ1-5, with D hard to call. This CDR3 has 15 residues. Germline V gene lookup returns CDR1 MNHEY and CDR2 SVGAGI. V lost 6 bases and J lost 4, with 16 bases in between. The CDR3 DNA reads TGTGCCAGCAGGAGAACCAGGAACGTTAATCAGCCCCAGCATTTT. It encodes CASRRTRNVNQPQHF.

CDR3 sequence (DNA): TGTGCCAGCACCGCGGGAGGAAGGCGGGCAGATACGCAGTATTTT. Translated, it gives CASTAGGRRADTQYF. This sequence joins TRBV7-2 and TRBJ2-3, with 8 bases lining up with TRBD2. Per the germline V gene, CDR1 is SGHTA and CDR2 is FQGNSA. The CDR3 has 15 residues. Trimming at V came to 7 bases and at J to 4 bases, leaving 10 bases not matched to a gene. Looking up the rest from reference TRBV7-2 and TRBJ2-3 gives the full variable domain: GAGVSQSPSNKVTEKGKDVELRCDPISGHTALYWYRQSLGQGLEFLIYFQGNSAPDKSGLPSDRFSAERTGGSVSTLTIQRTQQEDSAVYLCASTAGGRRADTQYFGPGTRLTVL.

The table lists this clone with a count of one. The chain couples TRBV19 to TRBJ2-3, with TRBD1 matching 7 bases. V lost 3 bases to trimming and J lost 6 bases; unmatched junction nucleotides: 6. The germline V gene has CDR1 LNHDA and CDR2 SQIVND (reference sequence). The CDR3 totals 14 residues. As DNA, the CDR3 is TGTGCCAGTAGTATTCCCCTACAGGGGGATACGCAGTATTTT. Translation gives CASSIPLQGDTQYF.

The V and J genes are TRBV13 and TRBJ2-7, with TRBD1 matching 9 bases. From germline, CDR1 is PRHDT and CDR2 FYEKMQ (reference sequence). The junction had 9 bases not matched to a gene; V was cut back by 3 bases and J by 6 bases. The CDR3 totals 15 residues. The CDR3 bases are TGTGCCAGCAGCTTGGTTGGACAGGGGCAACGCGAGCAGTACTTC. It encodes CASSLVGQGQREQYF. The variable domain in full, with the rest retrieved from reference TRBV13 and TRBJ2-7, is AAGVIQSPRHLIKEKRETATLKCYPIPRHDTVYWYQQGPGQDPQFLISFYEKMQSDKGSIPDRFSAQQFSDYHSELNMSSLELGDSALYFCASSLVGQGQREQYFGPGTRLTVT.

V and J are TRBV5-5 and TRBJ1-3; D may be TRBD1 (6 bases). Germline V lookup: CDR1 SGHKS, CDR2 YYEKEE (reference sequence). V gave up 3 bases and J gave up 3 bases, with 10 bases separating them. The CDR3 covers 14 residues. CDR3 residues: CASSSGVRGNTIYF. The DNA for the CDR3 is TGTGCCAGCAGCTCAGGGGTGCGTGGAAACACCATATATTTT.